The clone carrying this TCR beta chain has more than one count but fewer than ten. Its antigen is still unknown. TCRdb reanalysed the reads using MiXCR and keeps one entry per CDR3 protein. This sample has around 300,000 distinct CDR3 sequences, with approximately 25% found just once. This sample is part of a study of T cell repertoires in cytomegalovirus infection. Overall study context: Newly reported HLA-C-restricted and thoroughly characterized HLA-B-restricted CMV epitopes were employed. Matching HLA type, along with CMV infection, was indicated by public TCR beta signatures. General study results and limits: There were carriers of CMV plus the relevant HLA, and cumulative public TCR beta family frequency identified them. Ex vivo, HLA-C-restricted CMV-specific TCR beta clonotypes prevailed over the rest of the response.

There are 16 residues in the CDR3. Germline V gene data show CDR1 as MRHNA and CDR2 as SNTAGT. Trimming stripped 0 bases from V and 2 bases from J, with 12 bases between. The sequence came from a human donor in good health (CMV status not recorded). Some clones in this sample may be carry-over from other donors' samples. Here the sequenced sample was cultured PBMCs, taken from culture after CMV antigen stimulation. This rearrangement joins TRBV6-4 to TRBJ2-3; no definite D call. In nucleotides, the CDR3 is TGTGCCAGCAGTGACTCGGGCCACTCTCACACAGATACGCAGTATTTT. It codes for CASSDSGHSHTDTQYF.